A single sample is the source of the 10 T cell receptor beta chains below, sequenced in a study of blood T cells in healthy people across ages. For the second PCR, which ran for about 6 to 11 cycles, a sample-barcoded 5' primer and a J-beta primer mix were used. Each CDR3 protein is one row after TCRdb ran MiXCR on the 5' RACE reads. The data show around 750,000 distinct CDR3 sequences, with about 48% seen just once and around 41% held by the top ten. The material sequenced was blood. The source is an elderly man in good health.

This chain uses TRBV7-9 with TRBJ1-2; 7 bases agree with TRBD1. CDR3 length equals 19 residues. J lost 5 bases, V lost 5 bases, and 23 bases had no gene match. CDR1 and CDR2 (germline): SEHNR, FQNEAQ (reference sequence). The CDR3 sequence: CASSAANWYEGAPRYGYTF. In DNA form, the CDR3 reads TGTGCCAGCAGCGCAGCGAACTGGTACGAGGGGGCCCCCAGGTATGGCTACACCTTC.

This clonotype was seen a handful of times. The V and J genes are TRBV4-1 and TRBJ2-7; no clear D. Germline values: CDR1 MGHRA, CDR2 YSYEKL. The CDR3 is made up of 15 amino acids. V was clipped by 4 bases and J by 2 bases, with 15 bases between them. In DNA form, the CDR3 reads TGCGCCAGCAGCCTCGGTGAGACATTACCCTACGAGCAGTACTTC. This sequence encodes CASSLGETLPYEQYF.

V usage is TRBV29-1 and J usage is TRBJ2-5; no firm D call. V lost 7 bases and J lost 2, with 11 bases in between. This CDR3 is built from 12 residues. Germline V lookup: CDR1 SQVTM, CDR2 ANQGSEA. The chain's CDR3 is CSGQRGQETQYF. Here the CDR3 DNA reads TGCAGCGGCCAGCGAGGACAAGAGACCCAGTACTTC.

The CDR3 coding sequence is TGTGCCAGCAGCTTAGAGGGGATCACTGAAGCTTTCTTT. Residues: CASSLEGITEAFF. The chain couples TRBV7-9 to TRBJ1-1; a weak D match, TRBD1 (5 bases). The CDR3 loop spans 13 amino acids. Trimming removed 1 base from V and 4 bases from J, with 7 bases in between. The germline V gene encodes CDR1 SEHNR and CDR2 FQNEAQ (reference sequence).

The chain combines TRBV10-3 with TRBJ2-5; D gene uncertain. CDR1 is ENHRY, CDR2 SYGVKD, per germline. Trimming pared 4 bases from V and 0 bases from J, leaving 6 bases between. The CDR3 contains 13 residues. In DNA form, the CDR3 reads TGTGCCATCAGTGGAGAAAACCAAGAGACCCAGTACTTC. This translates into CAISGENQETQYF.

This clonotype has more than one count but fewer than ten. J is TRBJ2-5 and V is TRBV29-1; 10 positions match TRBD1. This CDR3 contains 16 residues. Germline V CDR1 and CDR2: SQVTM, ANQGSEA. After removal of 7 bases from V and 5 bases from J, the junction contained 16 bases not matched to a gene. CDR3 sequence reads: CSASGGTGASSETQYF. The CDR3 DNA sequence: TGCAGCGCCTCAGGAGGGACAGGGGCCTCCAGTGAGACCCAGTACTTC.

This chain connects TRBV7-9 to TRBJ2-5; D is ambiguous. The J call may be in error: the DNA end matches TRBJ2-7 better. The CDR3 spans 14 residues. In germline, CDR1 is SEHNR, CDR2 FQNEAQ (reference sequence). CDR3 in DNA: TGTGCCAGCAGCTTAGAGGTCGGAGTGGCCGAGCAGTACTTC. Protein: CASSLEVGVAEQYF.

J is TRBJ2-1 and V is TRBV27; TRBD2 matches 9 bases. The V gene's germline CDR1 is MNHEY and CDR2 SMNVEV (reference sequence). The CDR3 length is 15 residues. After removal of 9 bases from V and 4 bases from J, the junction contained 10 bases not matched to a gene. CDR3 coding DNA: TGTGCCAGTCGAAGAGGGACTAGCAGATACAATGAGCAGTTCTTC. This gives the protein CASRRGTSRYNEQFF.

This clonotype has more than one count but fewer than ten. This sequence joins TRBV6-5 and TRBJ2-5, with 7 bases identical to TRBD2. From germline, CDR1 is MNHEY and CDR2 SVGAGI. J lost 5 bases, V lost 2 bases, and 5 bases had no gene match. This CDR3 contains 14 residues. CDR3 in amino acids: CASSYTGGSETQYF. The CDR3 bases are TGTGCCAGCAGTTACACGGGAGGCTCGGAGACCCAGTACTTC.

CDR3 residues: CASSPLGRAAYNEQFF. The CDR3 bases are TGTGCCAGCAGTCCTCTCGGACGAGCGGCCTACAATGAGCAGTTCTTC. J is TRBJ2-1 and V is TRBV12-3 or TRBV12-4, with D possibly being TRBD2 (5 bases). Trimming pared 5 bases from V and 2 bases from J, leaving 16 bases between. CDR3 length: 16 residues.